Listed below are T cell receptor beta chains from one sample, sequenced in a study of tumor and adjacent non-tumor tissue in lung cancer. TCRdb used MiXCR to reprocess the multiplex PCR reads, holding one entry per CDR3 protein. The data contain roughly 76,000 distinct CDR3 sequences, approximately 68% of them seen just once; the ten biggest clones take up 10% to 15%. Input material: lung tumor tissue. The receptors originated from a woman in her sixties or seventies with non-small cell lung cancer. CDR3s include the opening cysteine and the closing phenylalanine or tryptophan. The D gene is left open where the match is weak. Part of the rows lack a size; the others show once, few, many or a class for expanded clones.

TRBV29-1,many,.,TRBJ1-5,TGCAGCGTTTTAACTGGACATAGCAATCAGCCCCAGCATTTT,CSVLTGHSNQPQHF
TRBV12-5,.,.,TRBJ1-6,TGTGTTAGTCAGAGTTCCTATAATTCACCCCTCCACTTT,CVSQSSYNSPLHF
TRBV28,.,.,TRBJ2-7,TGTGCCAGCAGTTCTAGAGGTGACGAGCAGTACTTT,CASSSRGDEQYF
TRBV5-5,.,.,TRBJ2-1,TGTGCTAGCAGCTTGGGTACTAGTCTCCTCTACAATGAGCAGATCTTC,CASSLGTSLLYNEQIF
TRBV12-3/TRBV12-4,.,TRBD2,TRBJ2-2,TGTGCCAGCAGTTTGGCTAGCGGGGGTCCCAGCGGGGAGCTGTTTTTT,CASSLASGGPSGELFF
TRBV12-3/TRBV12-4,.,TRBD1,TRBJ2-5,TGTACCAGCAGTTCCTCGGACAGGGTTGAGACCCAGTACTTT,CTSSSSDRVETQYF
TRBV6-2/TRBV6-3,many,TRBD1,TRBJ2-1,TGTGCCAGTCGGACAGGGAACAATGAGCAGTTCTTC,CASRTGNNEQFF
TRBV29-1,.,.,TRBJ2-5,TGCAACGTTGTGGCGACACGACTTCAAGGGACCCAGTACTTC,CNVVATRLQGTQYF
TRBV7-3,few,TRBD1,TRBJ2-2,TGTGCCAGCAGCTTAACAGGGGGCGCAGACACCGGGGAGCTGTTTTTT,CASSLTGGADTGELFF
TRBV29-1,.,TRBD1,TRBJ2-7,TGCAACGATGACCTGGACAGGGGTAACGAGCAGTACTTC,CNDDLDRGNEQYF
TRBV5-6,.,TRBD1,TRBJ2-3,TGTGCCAGCAGCAAGGACAGGCTAAGCAGAGATACACAGTATTTT,CASSKDRLSRDTQYF
TRBV29-1,.,TRBD1,TRBJ1-1,TGCAAGGGACGGGGACAGGCGAACACTGAAGCTTTCTTT,CKGRGQANTEAFF
TRBV28,.,TRBD1,TRBJ1-2,TGTGCCAGCATTCAACAGGGGAGGGACTATGGCTACACTTTC,CASIQQGRDYGYTF
TRBV6-6,.,.,TRBJ2-5,TGTGGCAGTAGCCCAGGTGCGGGGACCGGGGAAAAAGAGACCCAGTACTTC,CGSSPGAGTGEKETQYF
TRBV6-5,.,.,TRBJ2-4,TGTGCCAGCAGCGCCGGGGCTAGCATACACATTCAGTACTTC,CASSAGASIHIQYF
TRBV10-2,.,.,TRBJ2-7,TGCGCCACTACTAAGGGAAGCTCCTACGAGCAGTACTTC,CATTKGSSYEQYF
TRBV4-1,.,.,TRBJ1-1,TGCACCAGTAGCCACCGGACAGAGAACACTGTAGCTTTCTTT,CTSSHRTENTVAFF
TRBV20-1,.,.,TRBJ2-7,TGCAGTGCTAGCGGCTCGGGGATGCGGAGGCCCTACGAGCAGTACTTC,CSASGSGMRRPYEQYF
TRBV2,.,.,TRBJ1-2,TGTGCCAGCATTTTAAGTACGGGGGGCTACACCTTC,CASILSTGGYTF
TRBV4-1,many,TRBD1,TRBJ2-2,TGCGCCAGCAGCCAACAGCCCGGGACAGGTGCGAACACCGGGGAGCTGTTTTTT,CASSQQPGTGANTGELFF
TRBV12-3/TRBV12-4,.,TRBD1,TRBJ1-5,TGTGCCAGCAGTTTAAACAGGGGGATCATGGTCCAGCATTTT,CASSLNRGIMVQHF
TRBV29-1,.,.,TRBJ2-4,TGCAGCGTTGAAGTCCCGGATATAGCCAAGAACATTCAATACTTC,CSVEVPDIAKNIQYF
TRBV28,.,.,TRBJ2-5,TGTGCCAGCAGCCGGGGAACCACAGAGACCCAGTACTTC,CASSRGTTETQYF
TRBV29-1,.,.,TRBJ1-1,TGTATCGTTGAAGATCCCCTGAACAGGTACACTGAAGCTTTCTTT,CIVEDPLNRYTEAFF
TRBV11-1,.,.,TRBJ1-2,TGTGCCAGCAGAAACGCGGGGATGGCCTATGGCTACACCTTC,CASRNAGMAYGYTF
TRBV6-5,.,.,TRBJ2-3,TGTTCCAGCGGTTACTCGTTTATGAACACAGGTACGCAGTATTTT,CSSGYSFMNTGTQYF
TRBV10-3,.,.,TRBJ2-6,TGTGCAATCAAGGATCCCTTAAGCTCTGGGGCCAACGTCCTGACTTTC,CAIKDPLSSGANVLTF
TRBV11-2,.,.,TRBJ2-3,TGTGCCAGCTCCTCCTACACAGATATACGGTATTTT,CASSSYTDIRYF
TRBV12-3/TRBV12-4,.,TRBD2,TRBJ2-2,TGTGCCAGCAGTTTATGGCGAGCGGGAGTGGGTAACACCAGGGAGCTGTTTTTT,CASSLWRAGVGNTRELFF
TRBV24-1,.,.,TRBJ1-1,TGTGCCTCCAGTGACTCGGATACAGGCGGCACTGAAGCTTTCTTT,CASSDSDTGGTEAFF
TRBV28,.,.,TRBJ2-4,.,CVGMGSGIAKNIQYF
TRBV10-3,.,.,TRBJ2-5,TGTGCCTTCAGTGAGTCGACAAGGGGTAAAGAGACCCAGTACTTC,CAFSESTRGKETQYF
TRBV13,.,.,TRBJ1-2,TGTGCCAGCAGCCACCATTTAGGGTGGGTCTATGGCTACACCTTC,CASSHHLGWVYGYTF
TRBV20-1,.,.,TRBJ2-7,TGCAGTGCTCGACCGCTCGGATCCCTCACCCACGAGCAATACTTC,CSARPLGSLTHEQYF
TRBV29-1,few,.,TRBJ2-7,TGCAGCGTTGCCGACTACGAGCAATACTTC,CSVADYEQYF
TRBV25-1,.,TRBD1,TRBJ1-6,TGTGCCAGCAGTGTCGTAGGGACAGGGGGCCGATCACCCCTCCACTTT,CASSVVGTGGRSPLHF
TRBV20-1,once,TRBD1,TRBJ1-4,TGCAGTGCGGAAGGACAGGGGAGGAAGGAAAAACTGTTTTTT,CSAEGQGRKEKLFF
TRBV6-2/TRBV6-3,medium-sized,.,TRBJ2-7,TGTGCCAGCACCATAAGGAGCCGGGGTACAGAGCAGTACTTC,CASTIRSRGTEQYF
TRBV11-1,.,TRBD2,TRBJ2-1,TGTGCCAGCAGTTTAGAGTCAGCGGGAGGGTCCAACAATGAGCAGTTCTTC,CASSLESAGGSNNEQFF
TRBV29-1,.,.,TRBJ2-7,TGCAGCGTTAGAGCTAACGCCTCCTACGAGCAATGCTTC,CSVRANASYEQCF
TRBV29-1,.,.,TRBJ1-1,TGCAGCGTTGGTTTGGGCAAGGGGCATACTGAAGCTTTCTTT,CSVGLGKGHTEAFF
TRBV6-1,.,TRBD1,TRBJ2-1,TGTGCCAGCAGTGACTTGCAGGGGGTGGAGCAGTTCTTC,CASSDLQGVEQFF
TRBV15,few,.,TRBJ2-6,TGTGCCACCAGCAGAGATAATTCTGGGGCCAACGTCCTGACTTTC,CATSRDNSGANVLTF
TRBV11-3,few,.,TRBJ2-1,TGTGTCAGTAGCTTAGATCCGGACATGAATGAGCAGTTCTTC,CVSSLDPDMNEQFF
TRBV20-1,.,.,TRBJ2-2,TGCAGTGCTGGGACTGCGAACACCTGGGAGCTGCTTTTT,CSAGTANTWELLF
TRBV6-1,many,TRBD2,TRBJ2-1,TGTGCCAGCAGTGAGAGAAGAGCTAGCGGATACAATGAGCAGTTCTTC,CASSERRASGYNEQFF
TRBV11-2,.,.,TRBJ2-3,TGTGCCAGCAGCTTAGATGTTCGGTTAGATACGCAGTATTTT,CASSLDVRLDTQYF
TRBV6-5,.,.,TRBJ2-1,TGTGCCAGCAGTTACGCGGACCATTGGAGTGAGCAGTTCTTC,CASSYADHWSEQFF
TRBV5-4,.,TRBD2,TRBJ2-1,TGTGCCAGCAGTTGGCCTAGCGGGGGGATGAATGAGCAGCTCTTC,CASSWPSGGMNEQLF
TRBV29-1,.,.,TRBJ2-3,TGCAGCGTGCAAAGTGGGAGGAACACAGATACGCATTATTTT,CSVQSGRNTDTHYF
TRBV28,once,.,TRBJ2-7,TGTGCCAGCAAACTACGGGCAGGGACCTACGAGCAGTACTTC,CASKLRAGTYEQYF
TRBV6-5,large,.,TRBJ1-4,TGTGCCAGCAGGGAGAATGAAAAACTGTTTTTT,CASRENEKLFF
TRBV4-1,.,.,TRBJ2-1,TGCCCCAGCAGCCAAGATCTAGGAGGAGTAGTCCTAGGTGAGCAATTCTTC,CPSSQDLGGVVLGEQFF
TRBV4-2,medium-sized,TRBD1,TRBJ2-2,TGTGCCAGCGGTCCGGACAGGAGCACCGGGGAGCTGTTTTTT,CASGPDRSTGELFF